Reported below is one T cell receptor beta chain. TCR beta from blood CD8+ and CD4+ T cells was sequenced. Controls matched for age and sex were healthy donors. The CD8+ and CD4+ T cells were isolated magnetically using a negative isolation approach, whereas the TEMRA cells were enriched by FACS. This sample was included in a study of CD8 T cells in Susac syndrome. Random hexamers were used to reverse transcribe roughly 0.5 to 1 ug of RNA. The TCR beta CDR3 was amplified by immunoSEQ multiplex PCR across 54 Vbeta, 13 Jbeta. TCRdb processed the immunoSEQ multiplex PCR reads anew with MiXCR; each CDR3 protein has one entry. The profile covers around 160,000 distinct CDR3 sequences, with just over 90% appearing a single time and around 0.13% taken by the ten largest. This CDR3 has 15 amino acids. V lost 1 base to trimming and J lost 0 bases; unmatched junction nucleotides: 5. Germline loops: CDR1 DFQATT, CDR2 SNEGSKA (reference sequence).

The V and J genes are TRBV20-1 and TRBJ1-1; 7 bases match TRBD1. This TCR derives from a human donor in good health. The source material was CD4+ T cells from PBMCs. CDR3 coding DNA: TGCAGTGCTAGAGGCTTAGGGACAGTGAACACTGAAGCTTTCTTT. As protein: CSARGLGTVNTEAFF.